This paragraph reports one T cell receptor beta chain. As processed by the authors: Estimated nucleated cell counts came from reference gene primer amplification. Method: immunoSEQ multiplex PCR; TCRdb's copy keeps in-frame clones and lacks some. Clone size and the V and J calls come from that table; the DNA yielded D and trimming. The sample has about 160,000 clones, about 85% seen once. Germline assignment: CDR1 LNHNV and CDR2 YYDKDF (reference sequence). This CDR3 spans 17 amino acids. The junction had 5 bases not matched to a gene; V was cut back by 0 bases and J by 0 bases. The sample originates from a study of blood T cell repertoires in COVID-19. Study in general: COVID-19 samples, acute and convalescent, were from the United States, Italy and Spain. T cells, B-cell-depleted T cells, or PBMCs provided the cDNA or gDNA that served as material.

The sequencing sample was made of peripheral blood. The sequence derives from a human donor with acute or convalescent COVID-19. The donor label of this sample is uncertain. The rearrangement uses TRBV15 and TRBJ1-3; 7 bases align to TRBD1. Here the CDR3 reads CATSRERDSSSGNTIYF. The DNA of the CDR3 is TGTGCCACCAGCAGAGAGAGGGACAGCAGCTCTGGAAACACCATATATTTT.